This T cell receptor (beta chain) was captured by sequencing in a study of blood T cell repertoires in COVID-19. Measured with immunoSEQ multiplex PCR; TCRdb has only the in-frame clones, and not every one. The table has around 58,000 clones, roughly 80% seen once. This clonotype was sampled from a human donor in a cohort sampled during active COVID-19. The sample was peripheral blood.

In DNA form, the CDR3 reads TGTGCCAGCGCTCCAGGGCCCAACGAGCAGTACTTC. This codes for CASAPGPNEQYF. The rearrangement uses TRBV28 and TRBJ2-7; D is perhaps TRBD1 (5 bases). CDR1 is MDHEN, CDR2 SYDVKM, per germline. The CDR3 length is 12 residues. The V end was cut by 8 bases, the J end by 5 bases, with 13 bases between.